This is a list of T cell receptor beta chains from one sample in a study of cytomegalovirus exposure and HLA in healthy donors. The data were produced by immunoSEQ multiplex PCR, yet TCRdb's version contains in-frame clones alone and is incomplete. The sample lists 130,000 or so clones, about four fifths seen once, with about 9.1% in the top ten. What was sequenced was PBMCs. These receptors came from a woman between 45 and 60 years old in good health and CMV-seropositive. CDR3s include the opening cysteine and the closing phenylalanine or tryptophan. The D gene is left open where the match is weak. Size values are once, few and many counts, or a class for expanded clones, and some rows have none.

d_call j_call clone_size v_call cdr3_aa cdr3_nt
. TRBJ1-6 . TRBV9 CASSSGSGNSPLHF TGTGCCAGCAGCTCCGGGTCCGGAAATTCACCCCTCCACTTT
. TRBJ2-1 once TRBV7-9 CASTPRGDSSYNEQFF TGTGCCAGCACTCCGAGGGGGGACAGCTCCTACAATGAGCAGTTCTTC
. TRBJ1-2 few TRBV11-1 CASSANQGINYGYTF TGTGCCAGCAGCGCCAACCAGGGGATAAACTATGGCTACACCTTC
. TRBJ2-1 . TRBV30 CAWSRGLNEQFF TGTGCCTGGAGTCGCGGGCTTAATGAGCAGTTCTTC
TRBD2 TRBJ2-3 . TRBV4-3 CASRPSWRGGRDTQYF TGCGCCAGCAGACCCTCCTGGCGGGGGGGCCGTGATACGCAGTATTTT
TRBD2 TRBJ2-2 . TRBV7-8 CASSPFPHPREANTGELFF TGTGCCAGCAGCCCATTCCCCCACCCCCGGGAGGCGAACACCGGGGAGCTGTTTTTT
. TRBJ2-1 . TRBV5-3 CARSLVSESSYNEQFF TGTGCCAGAAGCTTGGTATCGGAGAGCTCCTACAATGAGCAGTTCTTC
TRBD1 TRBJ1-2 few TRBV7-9 CASSPPNAGGSHGYTF TGTGCCAGCAGCCCACCAAATGCAGGGGGTTCACATGGCTACACCTTC
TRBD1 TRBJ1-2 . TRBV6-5 CASMTGLWYGYTF TGTGCCAGCATGACAGGGTTGTGGTATGGCTACACCTTC
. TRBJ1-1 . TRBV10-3 CAIRTPGDNTEAFF TGTGCCATCAGGACCCCGGGAGACAACACTGAAGCTTTCTTT
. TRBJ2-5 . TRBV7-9 CASSLVFSSQETQYF TGTGCCAGCAGCTTAGTTTTTTCGTCGCAAGAGACCCAGTACTTC
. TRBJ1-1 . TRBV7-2 CASSFYTGTEAFF TGTGCCAGCAGCTTTTATACGGGAACTGAAGCTTTCTTT
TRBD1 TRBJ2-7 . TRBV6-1 CASSEAIGTGVYEQYF TGTGCCAGCAGTGAAGCGATCGGAACAGGGGTCTACGAGCAGTACTTC
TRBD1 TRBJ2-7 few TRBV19 CASSGSGQGPHEQYF TGTGCCAGTAGTGGATCGGGACAGGGGCCCCACGAGCAGTACTTC
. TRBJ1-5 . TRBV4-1 CASSQVPYSNQPQHF TGCGCCAGCAGCCAAGTCCCTTATAGCAATCAGCCCCAGCATTTT
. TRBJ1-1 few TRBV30 CARKQGNTEAFF TGTGCGCGAAAGCAGGGCAACACTGAAGCTTTCTTT
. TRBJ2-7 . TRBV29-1 CSVRTAGVRSYEQYF TGCAGCGTCCGAACGGCCGGGGTGAGGTCCTACGAGCAGTACTTC
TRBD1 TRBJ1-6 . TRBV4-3 CASSLNGQGFNSPLHF TGCGCCAGCAGCCTCAACGGACAGGGGTTTAATTCACCCCTCCACTTT
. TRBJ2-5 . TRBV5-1 CASSLVPGISSETQYF TGCGCCAGCAGCTTGGTTCCAGGGATTAGCTCGGAGACCCAGTACTTC
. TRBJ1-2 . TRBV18 CASSPPAGVEHGYTF TGTGCCAGCTCACCACCGGCAGGGGTAGAACATGGCTACACCTTC
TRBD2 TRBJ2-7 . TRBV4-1 CASSQTWTASGSYEQYF TGCGCCAGCAGCCAAACCTGGACAGCTAGCGGGAGCTACGAGCAGTACTTC
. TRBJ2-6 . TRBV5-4 CASSFSTGGSGANVLTF TGTGCCAGCAGCTTTTCGACGGGTGGCTCTGGGGCCAACGTCCTGACTTTC
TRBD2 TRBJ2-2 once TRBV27 CASSFAAGGASGELFF TGTGCCAGCAGTTTTGCGGCGGGAGGGGCCTCCGGGGAGCTGTTTTTT
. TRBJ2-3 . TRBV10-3 CAISQQISSTDTQYF TGTGCCATTTCACAACAGATTTCTAGCACAGATACGCAGTATTTT
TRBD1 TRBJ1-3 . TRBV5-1 CASSAGTASGNTIYF TGCGCCAGCAGCGCCGGGACAGCCTCTGGAAACACCATATATTTT
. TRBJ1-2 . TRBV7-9 CASSSLARGGGNYGYTF TGTGCCAGCAGCAGCTTAGCGAGGGGTGGGGGGAACTATGGCTACACCTTC
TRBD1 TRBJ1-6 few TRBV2 CASSGQGSINSPLHF TGTGCCAGCAGTGGACAGGGGAGCATTAATTCACCCCTCCACTTT
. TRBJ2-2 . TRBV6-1 CASSVFGGDPGELFF TGTGCCAGCAGTGTTTTTGGGGGCGATCCCGGGGAGCTGTTTTTT
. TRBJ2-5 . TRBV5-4 CASSSRGLKTQYF TGTGCCAGCAGCAGTCGGGGTTTGAAGACCCAGTACTTC